Listed here is a single T cell receptor beta chain. Antigen unknown. Each TCR beta cDNA library carried unique molecular identifiers. MiXCR, applied by TCRdb to the PCR reads, yields one record per CDR3 protein. The sample includes about 460,000 distinct CDR3 sequences, over 35% seen only once; the top ten take about 12%. The data originate from a study of post-analysis software for immune sequencing data. Broader study findings: Controls showed lower frequencies than patients for 4 or 5 TRBV segments, and TRBV5-6, TRBV5-1 and TRBV20-1 were among these.

This CDR3 has 15 amino acids. The V gene end was trimmed by 10 bases and the J gene end by 6 bases; junction bases not matched to a gene: 14. Germline CDR1 MNHEY, CDR2 SMNVEV (reference sequence). The TCR comes from a girl under 18 with multiple sclerosis. This chain connects TRBV27 to TRBJ2-1; 8 nucleotides line up with TRBD2. Sequencing was performed on blood. Here the CDR3 reads CANLRSGIKGNEQFF. In DNA, the CDR3 is TGTGCCAACCTACGTAGCGGGATAAAGGGCAATGAGCAGTTCTTC.